The 7 T cell receptor beta chains listed next were all sequenced from one sample in a study of T cell changes during pregnancy in multiple sclerosis. Only in-frame clones appear in the TCRdb table, and some are missing; sequencing was by immunoSEQ multiplex PCR. Here the sample spans approximately 28,000 clones, about 85% being singletons. The specimen comprised CD8+ T cells from peripheral blood mononuclear cells, sampled after pregnancy. The source of these receptors is a female donor with multiple sclerosis, enrolled in a pregnancy study.

The chain carries TRBV7-8 and TRBJ2-7; tentative D call: TRBD1 (6 bases). This CDR3 spans 14 amino acids. V dropped 5 bases and J dropped 2 bases, with 13 bases sitting between them. CDR1 is SGHVS, CDR2 FQNEAQ, per germline. CDR3 amino acids: CASSEPDRTYEQYF. Written as DNA, the CDR3 is TGTGCCAGCAGCGAACCGGACAGAACCTACGAGCAGTACTTC.

V usage is TRBV30 and J usage is TRBJ2-6; D ambiguous. Per germline, CDR1 GTSNPN and CDR2 SVGIG (reference sequence). The CDR3 has 15 amino acids. Trimming removed 4 bases at V and 0 bases at J, with 10 bases between. The DNA of the CDR3 is TGTGCCTGGACGAGTTCGCTCTCTGGGGCCAACGTCCTGACTTTC. This translates into CAWTSSLSGANVLTF.

The V and J genes are TRBV6-5 and TRBJ1-5, with 8 nucleotides matching TRBD1. With 6 bases clipped from V and 2 bases from J, the junction kept 6 bases outside the gene matches. CDR1 is MNHEY and CDR2 is SVGAGI in the germline V gene. This CDR3 has 15 residues. The CDR3 bases are TGTGCCAGCAGCCGGGACAGGTTCGGCAATCAGCCCCAGCATTTT. Amino acid sequence: CASSRDRFGNQPQHF.

V usage is TRBV27 and J usage is TRBJ1-5; D may be TRBD1 (5 bases). Trimming removed 4 bases at V and 7 bases at J, with 14 bases between. Germline CDR1 MNHEY, CDR2 SMNVEV (reference sequence). CDR3 length: 14 amino acids. CDR3 DNA: TGTGCCAGCAGTTACCATGGGGGGGACCAGCCCCAGCATTTT. The encoded protein is CASSYHGGDQPQHF.

This chain's CDR3 is CASTRAGSNTGELFF. The CDR3 coding sequence is TGTGCCAGCACCCGAGCGGGATCGAACACCGGGGAGCTGTTTTTT. The chain is built from TRBV11-2 and TRBJ2-2; 7 bases are shared with TRBD2. Germline V gene lookup returns CDR1 SGHAT and CDR2 FQNNGV. The CDR3 spans 15 residues. With V trimmed by 7 bases and J by 0 bases, 5 bases remained unmatched. The full variable domain, in which reference TRBV11-2 and TRBJ2-2 provide the parts outside the CDR3, is EAGVAQSPRYKIIEKRQSVAFWCNPISGHATLYWYQQILGQGPKLLIQFQNNGVVDDSQLPKDRFSAERLKGVDSTLKIQPAKLEDSAVYLCASTRAGSNTGELFFGEGSRLTVL.

This chain joins TRBV19 and TRBJ1-1; perhaps TRBD1 as D (5 bases). CDR1 is LNHDA, CDR2 SQIVND, per germline (reference sequence). Trimming cost V 3 bases and J 0 bases, with 17 bases left between them. CDR3 length: 17 amino acids. The CDR3 DNA reads TGTGCCAGTAGTATGCGGAAGGGGATTATAATGAACACTGAAGCTTTCTTT. This codes for CASSMRKGIIMNTEAFF.

This clone came up a few times. J is TRBJ1-1 and V is TRBV19; no definite D call. The CDR3 extends over 12 amino acids. CDR1 is LNHDA and CDR2 is SQIVND in the germline V gene (reference sequence). V dropped 9 bases and J dropped 7 bases, with 15 bases sitting between them. The CDR3 sequence is CASISPGVEAFF. CDR3 nucleotides: TGTGCCAGCATCTCCCCCGGGGTTGAAGCTTTCTTT.